Presented here are 30 T cell receptor beta chains from one specimen sequenced in a study of CD8+CD57+ T cells in acquired aplastic anemia. Genomic DNA templated the TCR beta VDJ and CDR3 profiling. TCRdb analysed the reads with MiXCR anew, one entry per CDR3 protein. The profile covers approximately 200,000 distinct CDR3 sequences, with roughly half appearing a single time and more than 15% taken by the ten largest. Sequenced material: sorted CD4+, CD8+, or CD8+CD57+ T cells (not recorded which) from PBMCs. The source is a human donor in good health, serving as a control.

On this clonotype itself: One base away lies a much larger clone, so this may be a sequencing read error. The CDR3 does not close with the conserved phenylalanine or tryptophan, likely indicating a read error. CDR3 sequence reads: CASRGGADQPQHL. The CDR3 DNA follows: TGTGCCAGCAGAGGGGGCGCGGATCAGCCCCAGCATTTA. The chain uses TRBV6-5 and TRBJ1-5; TRBD1 matches at 7 bases. After removal of 6 bases from V and 5 bases from J, the junction contained 4 bases not matched to a gene. This CDR3 region has 13 residues. CDR1 and CDR2 from the germline V gene are MNHEY and SVGAGI.

The chain employs TRBV20-1 and TRBJ2-7; 8 bases are a match to TRBD2. The V and J ends lost 0 bases and 3 bases, in that order; junction bases with no gene match: 10. Looked up from germline, CDR1 is DFQATT and CDR2 is SNEGSKA (reference sequence). There are 16 residues in the CDR3. CDR3 nucleotides: TGCAGTGCTAGAGATCCTGCTAGCGGGTCGGTCTACGAGCAGTACTTC. The encoded protein is CSARDPASGSVYEQYF.

J is TRBJ2-1 and V is TRBV7-3; 12 bases are a match to TRBD2. The germline V gene has CDR1 SGHTA and CDR2 FQGTGA. There are 15 residues in the CDR3. After removal of 5 bases from V and 9 bases from J, the junction contained 8 bases not matched to a gene. DNA for the CDR3: TGTGCCAGCAGCGGACTAGCGGGGAGATTGAGTGAGCAGTTCTTC. Amino acids: CASSGLAGRLSEQFF.

In this sample, this clonotype turned up many times. The V gene is TRBV11-3, the J gene TRBJ1-6; D uncertain. Trimming took 1 base from V and 14 from J, leaving 12 bases between them. CDR3 length equals 13 residues. The V gene's germline CDR1 is SGHNT and CDR2 YENEEA. CDR3 sequence (DNA): TGTGCCAGCAGCTTAGGGTCCTCTGGGGCCCTCCACTTT. It translates to CASSLGSSGALHF.

The sample holds a few counts of this clonotype. This rearrangement joins TRBV6-5 to TRBJ2-7; D not certain. V was cut by 0 bases and J by 9 bases, with 21 bases left in between. The CDR3 has 16 amino acids. The V gene's germline CDR1 is MNHEY and CDR2 SVGAGI. CDR3 nucleotide sequence: TGTGCCAGCAGTTACTCGAAGGGTCTGAACTCCTGCGTGCAGTACTTC. Residues: CASSYSKGLNSCVQYF.

The rearrangement joins TRBV7-8 to TRBJ2-5, with TRBD2 matching 8 bases. The CDR3 contains 14 residues. V lost 6 bases to trimming and J lost 5 bases; unmatched junction nucleotides: 8. Germline loops: CDR1 SGHVS, CDR2 FQNEAQ. In nucleotides, the CDR3 is TGTGCCAGCAGAGAATTAGCGGGGAGGGAGACCCAGTACTTC. It translates to CASRELAGRETQYF.

The count of this clonotype is one. This chain connects TRBV14 to TRBJ1-5; TRBD1 aligns across 8 bases. V lost 3 bases, J lost 0 bases, and 16 bases stayed unmatched. From germline, CDR1 is SGHDN and CDR2 FVKESK. The CDR3 consists of 20 residues. CDR3 loop: CASSHLAGGSDRDSNQPQHF. The CDR3 DNA reads as TGTGCCAGCAGCCACCTGGCGGGGGGTTCGGACAGGGATAGCAATCAGCCCCAGCATTTT.

This clonotype showed up many times. The chain combines TRBV5-8 with TRBJ1-4; no reliable D call. The germline V and J ends were trimmed by 1 base and 8 bases, with 6 bases remaining between them. The CDR3 runs 12 residues. Germline loops: CDR1 SGHTS, CDR2 YDEGEE. In DNA, the CDR3 is TGTGCCAGCAGCTTGTGGCGAGAAAAACTGTTTTTT. This translates into CASSLWREKLFF.

The V gene is TRBV19, the J gene TRBJ1-2; unclear D gene. The CDR3 sequence is 13 residues long. Germline CDR1 reads LNHDA; CDR2 reads SQIVND (reference sequence). V was pared by 3 bases and J by 8 bases, with 13 bases between. The CDR3 loop is CASSIGVSYGYTF. For the CDR3, the DNA is TGTGCCAGTAGTATTGGGGTGAGCTACGGCTACACCTTC.

The chain is built from TRBV27 and TRBJ2-7; tentatively, D is TRBD1 (6 bases). V lost 4 bases, J lost 2 bases, and 24 bases lay in between. CDR3 length: 18 amino acids. CDR1 and CDR2 (germline): MNHEY, SMNVEV (reference sequence). The CDR3 nucleotides read TGTGCCAGCAGTTCCCTAGTCTACCCGTCCAGGGGCCCCTACGAGCAGTACTTC. This translates into CASSSLVYPSRGPYEQYF.

This clonotype was detected ten times or more. The gene calls are TRBV4-1 and TRBJ2-3, with 10 bases aligning to TRBD2. Germline V lookup: CDR1 MGHRA, CDR2 YSYEKL. There are 16 residues in the CDR3. The V gene end was trimmed by 5 bases and the J gene end by 1 base; junction bases not matched to a gene: 6. The CDR3 DNA reads as TGCGCCAGCAGCTTCCAGCGGGGGGGGGGCACAGATACGCAGTATTTT. This sequence encodes CASSFQRGGGTDTQYF.

Ten or more counts support this clonotype. The chain couples TRBV10-3 to TRBJ1-1; D ambiguous. Per the germline V gene, CDR1 is ENHRY and CDR2 is SYGVKD. There are 12 residues in the CDR3. Deletions cut 11 bases from V and 3 bases from J, with 13 bases between. The CDR3 protein is CAVGIRDTEAFF. CDR3 bases: TGTGCCGTGGGGATTCGGGACACTGAAGCTTTCTTT.

The chain employs TRBV24-1 and TRBJ2-5, with 7 bases identical to TRBD2. V lost 1 base and J lost 2; bases outside the gene matches: 6. The CDR3 totals 16 residues. Germline assignment: CDR1 KGHDR and CDR2 SFDVKD. In nucleotides, the CDR3 is TGTGCCACCAGTGATTTAGGCCTAGCGGAACAAGAGACCCAGTACTTC. Translating it yields CATSDLGLAEQETQYF.

This clonotype appeared many times. The rearrangement joins TRBV27 to TRBJ1-3; no firm D call. CDR3 length equals 14 residues. CDR1 and CDR2 from the germline V gene are MNHEY and SMNVEV (reference sequence). V lost 5 bases and J lost 7, with 15 bases in between. The CDR3, as DNA: TGTGCCAGCAGTCCCGGCATGTCTGCGAACACCATATATTTT. Amino acids: CASSPGMSANTIYF.

The rearrangement uses TRBV9 and TRBJ2-3; 8 bases map to TRBD2. Trimming cost V 2 bases and J 0 bases; bases outside gene matches: 2. CDR1 is SGDLS, CDR2 YYNGEE, per germline. The CDR3 spans 15 residues. The CDR3 region is CASSVSSGSTDTQYF. In nucleotides, the CDR3 is TGTGCCAGCAGCGTGTCTAGCGGGAGCACAGATACGCAGTATTTT.

The rearrangement joins TRBV5-1 to TRBJ2-1, with TRBD2 matching over 8 bases. The V gene's germline CDR1 is SGHRS and CDR2 YFSETQ. J was trimmed by 9 bases and V by 3 bases; bases with no gene match: 11. This CDR3 has 15 residues. In DNA, the CDR3 is TGCGCCAGCAGCTCCGGGACTAGTCCTTTGGGTGAGCAGTTCTTC. Translated: CASSSGTSPLGEQFF. The whole variable domain, remainder taken from reference TRBV5-1 and TRBJ2-1, is KAGVTQTPRYLIKTRGQQVTLSCSPISGHRSVSWYQQTPGQGLQFLFEYFSETQRNKGNFPGRFSGRQFSNSRSEMNVSTLELGDSALYLCASSSGTSPLGEQFFGPGTRLTVL.

The chain combines TRBV29-1 with TRBJ1-2; 7 bases agree with TRBD1. Germline-derived CDR1 and CDR2 are SQVTM and ANQGSEA. The length of the CDR3 is 13 residues. The ends lost 4 bases at V and 4 bases at J; junction bases unmatched: 6. The CDR3 nucleotides read TGCAGCGTTGGGGAGGGACAGAGCTATGGCTACACCTTC. This translates into CSVGEGQSYGYTF.

The gene calls are TRBV14 and TRBJ2-5; 8 bases agree with TRBD1. This CDR3 contains 17 residues. Germline V gene data show CDR1 as SGHDN and CDR2 as FVKESK. Trimming at V came to 0 bases and at J to 4 bases, leaving 10 bases not matched to a gene. In DNA, the CDR3 is TGTGCCAGCAGCCAAGATCCGGCCAGGGGGCGAGGAGAGACCCAGTACTTC. Translation gives CASSQDPARGRGETQYF.

This clonotype was counted between two and nine times. The CDR3 sequence is CASSPLGQRFGGANVLTF. DNA of the CDR3: TGTGCCAGCTCACCTTTAGGACAGCGCTTCGGTGGGGCCAACGTCCTGACTTTC. This rearrangement joins TRBV18 to TRBJ2-6, with D possibly being TRBD1 (6 bases). This CDR3 region has 18 residues. Trimming removed 3 bases from V and 3 bases from J, with 18 bases in between. Germline V gives CDR1 KGHSH, CDR2 LQKENI.

This clonotype was seen a handful of times. This chain connects TRBV5-6 to TRBJ2-7; 12 nucleotides line up with TRBD1. This CDR3 spans 15 amino acids. The J segment lost 6 bases and the V segment lost 5 bases, leaving 9 bases of the junction unmatched. CDR1 is SGHDT and CDR2 is YYEEEE in the germline V gene. This chain's CDR3 is CASRYWGQGAAEQYF. The CDR3 nucleotides are TGTGCCAGCAGATATTGGGGACAGGGGGCCGCCGAGCAGTACTTC.

The J gene is TRBJ2-7, the V gene TRBV4-2; D unresolved. CDR3 length equals 14 residues. Germline CDR1 and CDR2: LGHNA and YNFKEQ. The V gene lost 0 bases and the J gene lost 3 bases, with 9 bases spanning the gap. The DNA for the CDR3 is TGTGCCAGCAGCCAAGATCTCTCTAGCTACGAGCAGTACTTC. This encodes CASSQDLSSYEQYF.

CDR3 protein: CASSLNSHNTEAFF. The CDR3 nucleotides are TGTGCCAGCAGCTTAAACAGCCATAACACTGAAGCTTTCTTT. The genes are TRBV7-3 and TRBJ1-1; D gene ambiguous. Germline CDR1 is SGHTA and CDR2 is FQGTGA. The CDR3 loop spans 14 amino acids. V shed 1 base and J shed 2 bases, with 8 bases lying between them.

This chain joins TRBV19 and TRBJ1-1, with 9 bases identical to TRBD1. Germline CDR1 and CDR2: LNHDA and SQIVND (reference sequence). V was clipped by 4 bases and J by 6 bases; unmatched bases: 6. The length of the CDR3 is 14 residues. CDR3 amino acids: CASSTGQGVAEAFF. CDR3 nucleotides: TGTGCCAGTAGTACGGGACAGGGTGTCGCTGAAGCTTTCTTT.

As to this clonotype: Since the CDR3 does not end with the conserved phenylalanine or tryptophan, this likely comes from a read error. The DNA is left out, because the CDR3 cannot be placed on it with certainty; the CDR3 is given as TCRdb lists it. The chain employs TRBV20-1 and TRBJ1-6. The CDR3 spans 16 residues, counting both ends. Germline CDR1 is DFQATT and CDR2 is SNEGSKA (reference sequence). The CDR3 here is CSASKPSSSYNSPLRL.

The sample holds a few counts of this clonotype. V is TRBV18 and J is TRBJ1-2, with TRBD1 matching over 12 bases. This CDR3 region has 15 residues. The V gene's germline CDR1 is KGHSH and CDR2 LQKENI. V lost 6 bases and J lost 3; bases outside the gene matches: 5. In DNA, the CDR3 is TGTGCCAGCTCGGGACAGGGGGCGCGAGACTATGGCTACACCTTC. Translating it yields CASSGQGARDYGYTF.

This clonotype was recorded many times. The gene calls are TRBV13 and TRBJ2-3; 14 bases match TRBD2. After removal of 2 bases from V and 2 bases from J, the junction contained 6 bases not matched to a gene. The germline CDR1 and CDR2 sequences are PRHDT and FYEKMQ (reference sequence). This CDR3 has 18 amino acids. CDR3 sequence (DNA): TGTGCCAGCAGCTTACGGACTAGCGGGGGGCGGACCACAGATACGCAGTATTTT. This encodes CASSLRTSGGRTTDTQYF.

This clonotype was seen a single time. The rearrangement links TRBV20-1 to TRBJ2-3, with 12 bases fitting TRBD2. The CDR3 consists of 16 residues. V shed 6 bases, J shed 2 bases, and the junction held 9 bases outside the gene matches. Germline V gene sequence: CDR1 DFQATT, CDR2 SNEGSKA (reference sequence). This chain's CDR3 is CSAISSGGATTDTQYF. CDR3 nucleotide sequence: TGCAGTGCCATCTCTAGCGGGGGGGCCACCACAGATACGCAGTATTTT.

The chain carries TRBV24-1 and TRBJ1-3, with no clear D. The CDR3 has 15 amino acids. The V gene lost 1 base and the J gene lost 4 bases, with 10 bases spanning the gap. Looked up from germline, CDR1 is KGHDR and CDR2 is SFDVKD. DNA for the CDR3: TGTGCCACCAGTGATTTTGGGCCTCAAGGAAACACCATATATTTT. Protein sequence: CATSDFGPQGNTIYF.

The rearrangement uses TRBV12-3 or TRBV12-4 and TRBJ1-2; TRBD1 aligns across 9 bases. The CDR3 spans 15 residues. Germline trimming cut 7 bases from V and 8 bases from J; bases unmatched to any gene: 14. The CDR3 loop reads CASTNYRGTGQGYTF. The CDR3 DNA reads TGTGCCAGCACCAACTACCGCGGGACAGGGCAAGGCTACACCTTC.

The V and J genes are TRBV2 and TRBJ1-2; 7 nucleotides match TRBD1. CDR1 and CDR2 from the germline V gene are SNHLY and FYNNEI. There are 14 residues in the CDR3. Trimming took 4 bases from V and 0 from J; bases not matched to a gene: 2. This chain's CDR3 is CASSVTGTNYGYTF. The CDR3 DNA follows: TGTGCCAGCAGTGTGACAGGGACTAACTATGGCTACACCTTC.